Listed below are T cell receptor beta chains from one sample, sequenced in a study of T cell responses to AZD1222 COVID-19 vaccine. Profiling relied on immunoSEQ multiplex PCR, and the TCRdb table lists in-frame clones only, not all of them. The data show fewer than 85,000 clones, 75% to 90% seen once. The sequences come from peripheral blood, collected on day 0 of AZD1222 vaccination. The source of these receptors is an adult in good health. Each CDR3 is given with its conserved first and last residue. The D gene is left open where the match is weak. Some rows mark clone size as missing; the rest say once, few, many or name a class of expanded clone.

abundance: .
d_gene: .
v_gene: TRBV3-1/TRBV3-2
j_gene: TRBJ2-7
CDR3nt: TGTGCCAGCGGGACACCGCCCCACGAGCAGTACTTC
CDR3aa: CASGTPPHEQYF

abundance: .
d_gene: TRBD1
v_gene: TRBV2
j_gene: TRBJ1-1
CDR3nt: TGTGCCAGTCGACTCGACAGGGGGCTTAATGAAGCTTTCTTT
CDR3aa: CASRLDRGLNEAFF

abundance: .
d_gene: TRBD2
v_gene: TRBV5-1
j_gene: TRBJ2-3
CDR3nt: TGCGCCAGCAGCCCTTTTATAGCGGGTAGCACAGATACGCAGTATTTT
CDR3aa: CASSPFIAGSTDTQYF

abundance: few
d_gene: TRBD2
v_gene: TRBV7-6
j_gene: TRBJ2-7
CDR3nt: TGTGCCAGCAGCCGACTAGCGGGGCCCTACGAGCAGTACTTC
CDR3aa: CASSRLAGPYEQYF

abundance: .
d_gene: TRBD1
v_gene: TRBV29-1
j_gene: TRBJ2-1
CDR3nt: TGCAGCGCCTCCCGGCAGGGGGCCTACAATGAGCAGTTCTTC
CDR3aa: CSASRQGAYNEQFF

abundance: .
d_gene: .
v_gene: TRBV6-6
j_gene: TRBJ1-2
CDR3nt: TGTGCCAGCAGTTACTCGGCGGGGGGCGACTATGGCTACACCTTC
CDR3aa: CASSYSAGGDYGYTF

abundance: .
d_gene: .
v_gene: TRBV7-7
j_gene: TRBJ2-1
CDR3nt: TGTGCTAGCAGCTTAGCGCAGGGTGAGGGAAATGAGCAGTTCTTC
CDR3aa: CASSLAQGEGNEQFF

abundance: .
d_gene: TRBD1
v_gene: TRBV18
j_gene: TRBJ2-5
CDR3nt: TGTGCCAGCTCGCGACAGGGGTGGGAGACCCAGTACTTC
CDR3aa: CASSRQGWETQYF

abundance: few
d_gene: .
v_gene: TRBV9
j_gene: TRBJ1-1
CDR3nt: TGTGCCAGCAGCGTAGAACGAGGGCTGAACACTGAAGCTTTCTTT
CDR3aa: CASSVERGLNTEAFF

abundance: few
d_gene: .
v_gene: TRBV6-4
j_gene: TRBJ2-3
CDR3nt: TGTGCCAGCAGTGACGGGGCAGGCAGCACAGATACGCAGTATTTT
CDR3aa: CASSDGAGSTDTQYF

abundance: .
d_gene: TRBD2
v_gene: TRBV18
j_gene: TRBJ2-2
CDR3nt: TGTGCCAGCTCACCACGAGGGACTAGCGGGAGAGCCACCGGGGAGCTGTTTTTT
CDR3aa: CASSPRGTSGRATGELFF

abundance: .
d_gene: .
v_gene: TRBV25-1
j_gene: TRBJ1-1
CDR3nt: TGTGCCAGCAGTGAACCTCCGGATAACAAAGTAGCTTTCTTT
CDR3aa: CASSEPPDNKVAFF

abundance: .
d_gene: .
v_gene: TRBV28
j_gene: TRBJ2-7
CDR3nt: TGTGCCAGCAGTTTACCCGGCGAGCAGTACTTC
CDR3aa: CASSLPGEQYF

abundance: .
d_gene: TRBD1
v_gene: TRBV28
j_gene: TRBJ2-5
CDR3nt: TGTGCCAGCACTCTAGACAGGGACGAGACCCAGTACTTC
CDR3aa: CASTLDRDETQYF

abundance: .
d_gene: TRBD1
v_gene: TRBV19
j_gene: TRBJ1-2
CDR3nt: TGTGCCAGTAGCACAGGGGTGAGCTATGGCTACACCTTC
CDR3aa: CASSTGVSYGYTF

abundance: .
d_gene: TRBD2
v_gene: TRBV19
j_gene: TRBJ2-3
CDR3nt: TGTGCCAGTAGGACTAGCGGGAGTTGGGATACGCAGTATTTT
CDR3aa: CASRTSGSWDTQYF

abundance: .
d_gene: TRBD1
v_gene: TRBV19
j_gene: TRBJ1-2
CDR3nt: TGTGCCAGTAGCGGACAGGGGGCCACCTATGGCTACACCTTC
CDR3aa: CASSGQGATYGYTF